This entry lists 12 T cell receptor beta chains sequenced from one sample in a study of control samples from healthy donors and cancer patients. The table came from immunoSEQ multiplex PCR; TCRdb's copy has only in-frame clones and leaves some out. The data show 45,000 to 60,000 clones, roughly 87% seen once. The sequencing sample was made of PBMCs. These receptors all come from a man aged 55-75 years with head and neck cancer.

The rearrangement links TRBV18 to TRBJ2-7, with 7 positions matching TRBD1. After removal of 4 bases from V and 7 bases from J, the junction contained 7 bases not matched to a gene. CDR1 is KGHSH, CDR2 LQKENI, per germline. The CDR3 runs to 13 residues. CDR3 nucleotide sequence: TGTGCCAGCTCACGAGACAGGGCACTGGAGCAGTACTTC. Translation gives CASSRDRALEQYF.

The chain joins TRBV30 to TRBJ1-1; D ambiguous. V was cut by 3 bases and J by 2 bases, with 13 bases left in between. Germline-derived CDR1 and CDR2 are GTSNPN and SVGIG (reference sequence). The CDR3 runs 14 residues. The CDR3 loop reads CAWRGKGANTEAFF. In nucleotides, the CDR3 is TGTGCCTGGAGGGGTAAGGGCGCAAACACTGAAGCTTTCTTT.

The chain links TRBV6-2 or TRBV6-3 to TRBJ1-5; D remains unclear. The CDR3 consists of 19 residues. Deletions cut 2 bases from V and 7 bases from J, with 27 bases between. Germline V gene data show CDR1 as MNHEY and CDR2 as SVGEGT. The CDR3 DNA reads as TGTGCCAGCAGTTACGATCTTGAGGACCCCATTGGAGGAGGCCAGCCCCAGCATTTT. It is translated as CASSYDLEDPIGGGQPQHF.

The chain is built from TRBV9 and TRBJ1-1; TRBD1 might be the D (6 bases). This CDR3 has 14 amino acids. Trimming cost V 2 bases and J 4 bases, with 12 bases left between them. Per germline, CDR1 SGDLS and CDR2 YYNGEE. Here the CDR3 reads CASSVQGFGTEAFF. The CDR3 coding sequence is TGTGCCAGCAGCGTCCAGGGGTTCGGCACTGAAGCTTTCTTT.

The genes are TRBV6-5 and TRBJ2-4; D uncertain. Per the germline V gene, CDR1 is MNHEY and CDR2 is SVGAGI. Trimming took off 5 bases at V and 2 bases at J, with 13 bases between the two ends. CDR3 length equals 15 residues. The DNA of the CDR3 is TGTGCCAGCAGTCCGGACCTGGCTACCAAAAACATTCAGTACTTC. It translates to CASSPDLATKNIQYF.

The chain joins TRBV13 to TRBJ1-3, with D tentatively TRBD1 (5 bases). This CDR3 comprises 16 residues. The V end was cut by 5 bases, the J end by 0 bases, with 14 bases between. CDR1 is PRHDT and CDR2 is FYEKMQ in the germline V gene (reference sequence). CDR3 protein: CASSLSTGGSGNTIYF. DNA for the CDR3: TGTGCCAGCAGCCTATCCACAGGAGGCTCTGGAAACACCATATATTTT.

This clone has only a few counts. The J gene is TRBJ1-2, the V gene TRBV2; weak D call: TRBD1 (6 bases). Trimming cost V 4 bases and J 3 bases, with 15 bases left between them. Per germline, CDR1 SNHLY and CDR2 FYNNEI. The CDR3 is made up of 15 amino acids. Here the CDR3 DNA reads TGTGCCAGCAGTGCTGACAGGAGACCTTACTATGGCTACACCTTC. Translated: CASSADRRPYYGYTF.

The J gene is TRBJ2-3, the V gene TRBV4-3; tentatively, D is TRBD2 (5 bases). The V gene lost 0 bases and the J gene lost 0 bases, with 7 bases spanning the gap. Germline V lookup: CDR1 LGHNA, CDR2 YSLEER. The CDR3 contains 15 residues. For the CDR3, the DNA is TGCGCCAGCAGCCAAGACCTAGCAAGCACAGATACGCAGTATTTT. This gives the protein CASSQDLASTDTQYF.

The CDR3 DNA follows: TGTGCCAGCAGCGTCCAACCGAGCGGGACTAGGGTAAATGAGCAGTTCTTC. Translated: CASSVQPSGTRVNEQFF. The gene calls are TRBV9 and TRBJ2-1, with 8 bases matching TRBD2. The length of the CDR3 is 17 residues. V was pared by 2 bases and J by 7 bases, with 14 bases of the junction left unmatched. The germline CDR1 and CDR2 sequences are SGDLS and YYNGEE.

The CDR3 bases are TGTGCCAGCAGCGTAGGTGTGGTGGACACCGGGGAGCTGTTTTTT. The encoded protein is CASSVGVVDTGELFF. This chain connects TRBV9 to TRBJ2-2; D unresolved. CDR3 length equals 15 residues. V dropped 0 bases and J dropped 3 bases, with 9 bases sitting between them. CDR1 is SGDLS and CDR2 is YYNGEE in the germline V gene. The full variable domain, with the rest looked up from reference TRBV9 and TRBJ2-2, is DSGVTQTPKHLITATGQRVTLRCSPRSGDLSVYWYQQSLDQGLQFLIQYYNGEERAKGNILERFSAQQFPDLHSELNLSSLELGDSALYFCASSVGVVDTGELFFGEGSRLTVL.

This clone has more than one count but fewer than ten. CDR3 sequence: CASSQDFQGKGNTIYF. The CDR3 coding sequence is TGCGCCAGCAGCCAAGATTTTCAAGGAAAAGGAAACACCATATATTTT. J is TRBJ1-3 and V is TRBV4-3, with D unresolved. There are 16 residues in the CDR3. V was clipped by 0 bases and J by 4 bases, with 13 bases between them. From germline, CDR1 is LGHNA and CDR2 YSLEER.

The chain has TRBV10-3 and TRBJ2-7; tentatively, D is TRBD1 (5 bases). The CDR3 has 14 residues. V shed 6 bases and J shed 2 bases, with 14 bases lying between them. Germline V gene lookup returns CDR1 ENHRY and CDR2 SYGVKD. CDR3 protein: CAISDPPGTYEQYF. The CDR3 DNA reads TGTGCCATCAGCGATCCTCCAGGGACCTACGAGCAGTACTTC.